This TCR beta chain was captured by sequencing in a study of identical twins (dated by TCRdb to the mid-2010s). For context, the study as a whole: The study deep-sequenced TCR alpha and beta repertoires from monozygotic twins, unrelated adults of various ages and cord blood to test whether fetal clonotypes persist. To rule out contamination, the twin experiments were replicated at different times with different library preparation protocols. Study-level results and caveats: In monozygotic twins, out-of-frame TCR alpha sharing was systematically underestimated by recombination models, although the models agreed with sharing between unrelated individuals. Zero-insertion analyses could be partly confounded by invariant T cells such as MAIT and iNKT, though diverse VJ usage argued against such confounding for most clonotypes. Abundant cord blood beta clonotypes carried fewer insertions; young adult naive repertoires showed a weaker similar trend, while memory repertoires showed none. Because the same donors could not be followed over many years, conclusions were based on cross-sectional statistical analysis. Compared with coincidental sharing between unrelated individuals, out-of-frame TCR alpha sequences shared between twins showed an excess of sequences with low generation probability. In beta out-of-frame sequences, excess twin sharing was weaker, because having fewer shared sequences lowered the signal-to-noise ratio.

This clonotype has a handful of counts. Its antigen is currently not known. Per-base qualities were not stored, and no clone one base away is much larger. Library preparation was by 5' RACE. The sequencing machine was an Illumina HiSeq 2000. A universal primer binding site was introduced by template switching, and a unique molecular identifier was present in the final cDNA, enabling accurate counting of TCR cDNA molecules. Specific primers in the conserved constant-segment region were used to synthesize first-strand cDNA for TCR alpha and beta chains. To control for contamination, every cDNA library carried two barcodes: a SMART-Mk sample barcode plus Illumina barcodes. TruSeq adapter sequences along with Illumina sample barcodes were introduced in two successive PCR steps. The TCR alpha and beta cDNA libraries were sequenced on the Illumina HiSeq platform using custom primers. From the authors' description of their analysis: Raw reads were processed with MiGEC to extract unique molecular identifiers, and MiXCR was used to determine CDR3 positions. For each individual, recombination models were inferred using an EM algorithm with the repgenHMM and IGoR tools. Shared clonotypes were analyzed with the tcR package in R, and sharing was normalized by the product of cloneset sizes. To study raw recombination free of thymic and clonal selection effects, out-of-frame nonproductive sequences were analyzed. Clones were called with MiXCR by TCRdb after fastp trimmed the public reads at Q25, and only in-frame beta chains were retained. Rows are combined by CDR3 protein, so each entry shows the most common genes and DNA. V and J calls and clone size were set by TCRdb, not the authors. Present in this sample are 690,000 or so distinct CDR3 sequences, around 8.6% of which were seen just once. The ten largest clonotypes hold about 0.98% of the sample.

V and J lose 0 bases and 4 bases, and a span of 12 bases separates them. From cysteine to phenylalanine, the CDR3 is 15 amino acids long. This entry keeps only the CDR3 DNA: 45 bases, framed from base 1. CDR1 and CDR2, looked up from the germline V gene, are LGHNA and YSLEER. Only healthy Caucasian donors were included. The twin cohort comprised three pairs of female monozygotic twins, all aged about 18 to 29 years. RNA for TCR libraries was isolated from peripheral blood mononuclear cells. These same data were also listed under a study on yellow fever vaccine responses in identical twins. According to the second study: According to the authors, the vaccine-induced T cell response in identical twins seemed to be partly convergent and partly specific to each individual. In the study, vaccine-responding T cell clones were precisely tracked in identical twins.

Recombination joined TRBV4-3 with TRBJ2-5; TRBD1 is possibly the D segment (6 matching bases). Sample: PBMCs. The receptor's source is a woman aged 18-29 years in good health. The CDR3 here reads CASSQDRGEGETQYF. Read as DNA, the sequence is TGCGCCAGCAGCCAAGACAGGGGCGAGGGAGAGACCCAGTACTTC.